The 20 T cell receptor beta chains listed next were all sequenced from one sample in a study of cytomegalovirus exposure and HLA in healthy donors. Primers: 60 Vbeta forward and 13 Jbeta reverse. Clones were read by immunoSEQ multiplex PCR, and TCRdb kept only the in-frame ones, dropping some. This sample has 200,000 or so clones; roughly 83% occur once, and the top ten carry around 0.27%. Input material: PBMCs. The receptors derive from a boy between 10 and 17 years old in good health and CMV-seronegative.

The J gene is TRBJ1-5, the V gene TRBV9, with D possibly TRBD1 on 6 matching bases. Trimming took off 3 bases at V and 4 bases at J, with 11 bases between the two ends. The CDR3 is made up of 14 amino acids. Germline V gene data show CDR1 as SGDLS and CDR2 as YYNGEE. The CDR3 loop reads CASSAGESNQPQHF. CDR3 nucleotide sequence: TGTGCCAGCAGCGCAGGGGAGAGTAATCAGCCCCAGCATTTT. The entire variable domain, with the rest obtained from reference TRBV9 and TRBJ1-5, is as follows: DSGVTQTPKHLITATGQRVTLRCSPRSGDLSVYWYQQSLDQGLQFLIQYYNGEERAKGNILERFSAQQFPDLHSELNLSSLELGDSALYFCASSAGESNQPQHFGDGTRLSIL.

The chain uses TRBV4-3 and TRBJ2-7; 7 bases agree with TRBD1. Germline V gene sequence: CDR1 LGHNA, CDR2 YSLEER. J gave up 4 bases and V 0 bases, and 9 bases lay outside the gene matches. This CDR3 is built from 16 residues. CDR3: CASSQEIWTGAYEQYF. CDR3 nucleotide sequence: TGCGCCAGCAGCCAAGAAATATGGACAGGCGCGTACGAGCAGTACTTC.

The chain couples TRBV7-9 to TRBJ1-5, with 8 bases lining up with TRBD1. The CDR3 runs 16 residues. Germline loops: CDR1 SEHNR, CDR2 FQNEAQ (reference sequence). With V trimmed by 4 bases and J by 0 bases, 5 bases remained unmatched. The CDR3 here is CASSSGGIYSNQPQHF. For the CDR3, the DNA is TGTGCCAGCAGCTCAGGGGGCATCTATAGCAATCAGCCCCAGCATTTT.

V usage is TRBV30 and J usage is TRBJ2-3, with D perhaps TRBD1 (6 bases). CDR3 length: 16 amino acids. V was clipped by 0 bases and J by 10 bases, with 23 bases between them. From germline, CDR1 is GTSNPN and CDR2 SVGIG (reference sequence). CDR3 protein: CAWSVRLGARPSSQYF. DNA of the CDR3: TGTGCCTGGAGTGTACGCCTGGGGGCCCGCCCTAGTTCGCAGTATTTT.

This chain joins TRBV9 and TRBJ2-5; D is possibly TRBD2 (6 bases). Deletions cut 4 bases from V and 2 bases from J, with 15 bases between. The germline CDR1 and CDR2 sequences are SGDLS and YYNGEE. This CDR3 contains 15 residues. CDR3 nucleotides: TGTGCCAGCAGCCCACGGGGACTTCAACAAGAGACCCAGTACTTC. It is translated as CASSPRGLQQETQYF.

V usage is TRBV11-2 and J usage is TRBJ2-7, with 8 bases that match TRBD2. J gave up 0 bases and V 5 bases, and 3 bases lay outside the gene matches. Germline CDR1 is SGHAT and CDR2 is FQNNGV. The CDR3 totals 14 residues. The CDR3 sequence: CASSPSGSSYEQYF. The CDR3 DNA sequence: TGTGCCAGCAGCCCCAGCGGGAGCTCCTACGAGCAGTACTTC.

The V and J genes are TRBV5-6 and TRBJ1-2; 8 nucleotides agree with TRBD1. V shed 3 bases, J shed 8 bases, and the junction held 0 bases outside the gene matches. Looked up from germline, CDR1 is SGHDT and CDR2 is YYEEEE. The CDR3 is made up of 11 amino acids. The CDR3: CASSWDRGYTF. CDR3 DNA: TGTGCCAGCAGCTGGGACAGGGGCTACACCTTC.

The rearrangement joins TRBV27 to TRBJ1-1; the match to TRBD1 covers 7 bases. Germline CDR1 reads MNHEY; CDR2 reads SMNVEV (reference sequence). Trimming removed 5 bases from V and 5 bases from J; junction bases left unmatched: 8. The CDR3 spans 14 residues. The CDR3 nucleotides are TGTGCCAGCAGTCTGTACCAGGACAGGACTGAAGCTTTCTTT. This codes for CASSLYQDRTEAFF.

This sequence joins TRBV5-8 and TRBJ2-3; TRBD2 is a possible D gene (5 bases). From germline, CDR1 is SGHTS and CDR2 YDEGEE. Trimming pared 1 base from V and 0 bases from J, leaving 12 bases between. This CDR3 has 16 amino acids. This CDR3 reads CASSLLAGTSTDTQYF. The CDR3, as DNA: TGTGCCAGCAGCTTGCTTGCGGGCACTAGCACAGATACGCAGTATTTT.

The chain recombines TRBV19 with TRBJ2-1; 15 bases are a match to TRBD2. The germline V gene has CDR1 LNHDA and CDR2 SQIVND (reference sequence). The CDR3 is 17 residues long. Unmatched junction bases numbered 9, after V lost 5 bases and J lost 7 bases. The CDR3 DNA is TGTGCCAGTAGTTCCGGACTAGCGGGAGGGCCGTGGAATGAGCAGTTCTTC. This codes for CASSSGLAGGPWNEQFF.

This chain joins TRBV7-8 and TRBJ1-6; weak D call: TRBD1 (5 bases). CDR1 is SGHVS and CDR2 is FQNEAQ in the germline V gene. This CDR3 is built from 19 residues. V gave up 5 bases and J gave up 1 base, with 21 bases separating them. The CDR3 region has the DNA TGTGCCAGCAGCCTAATAGGAGCGAGACAGCCTTCCTATAATTCACCCCTCCACTTT. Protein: CASSLIGARQPSYNSPLHF.

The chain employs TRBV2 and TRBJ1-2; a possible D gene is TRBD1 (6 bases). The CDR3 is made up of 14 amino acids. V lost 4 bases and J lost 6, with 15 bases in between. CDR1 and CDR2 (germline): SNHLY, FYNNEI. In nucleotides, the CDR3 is TGTGCCAGCAGTGTAGCTGAACAGGGTCATGGCTACACCTTC. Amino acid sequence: CASSVAEQGHGYTF.

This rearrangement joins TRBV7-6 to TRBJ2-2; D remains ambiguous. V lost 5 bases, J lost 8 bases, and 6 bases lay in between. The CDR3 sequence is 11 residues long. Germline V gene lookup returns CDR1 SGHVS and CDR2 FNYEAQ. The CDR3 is CASSRTGELFF. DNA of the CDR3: TGTGCCAGCAGCCGCACAGGGGAGCTGTTTTTT.

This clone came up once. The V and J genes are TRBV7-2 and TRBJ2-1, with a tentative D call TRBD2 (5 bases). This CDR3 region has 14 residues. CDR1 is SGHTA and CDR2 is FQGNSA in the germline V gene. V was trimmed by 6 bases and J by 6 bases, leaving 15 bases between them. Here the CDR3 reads CASRTGGSPNEQFF. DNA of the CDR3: TGTGCCAGCAGAACCGGAGGTAGCCCCAATGAGCAGTTCTTC.

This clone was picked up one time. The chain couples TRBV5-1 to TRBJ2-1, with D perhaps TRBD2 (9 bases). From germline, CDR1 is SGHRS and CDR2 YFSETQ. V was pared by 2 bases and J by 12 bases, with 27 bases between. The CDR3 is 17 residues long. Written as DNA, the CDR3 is TGCGCCAGCAGCTTAAGGACAGGGAGAGGTAGCGGGAGCCCGCAGTTCTTC. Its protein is CASSLRTGRGSGSPQFF. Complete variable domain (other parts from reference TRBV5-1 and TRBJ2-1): KAGVTQTPRYLIKTRGQQVTLSCSPISGHRSVSWYQQTPGQGLQFLFEYFSETQRNKGNFPGRFSGRQFSNSRSEMNVSTLELGDSALYLCASSLRTGRGSGSPQFFGPGTRLTVL.

The CDR3 DNA sequence: TGTGCCAGCAGCACAGGGGTCAATGCGGGCGAGCAGTACTTC. Residues: CASSTGVNAGEQYF. The chain has TRBV7-3 and TRBJ2-7; 7 bases agree with TRBD1. The CDR3 covers 14 residues. CDR1 and CDR2 from the germline V gene are SGHTA and FQGTGA. Trimming cost V 5 bases and J 6 bases; bases outside gene matches: 10.

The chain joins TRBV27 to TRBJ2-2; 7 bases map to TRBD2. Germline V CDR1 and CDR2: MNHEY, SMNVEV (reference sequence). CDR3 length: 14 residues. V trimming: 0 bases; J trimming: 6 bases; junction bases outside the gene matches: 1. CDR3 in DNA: TGTGCCAGCAGTTTATCGGGAGGGGCCGGGGAGCTGTTTTTT. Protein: CASSLSGGAGELFF.

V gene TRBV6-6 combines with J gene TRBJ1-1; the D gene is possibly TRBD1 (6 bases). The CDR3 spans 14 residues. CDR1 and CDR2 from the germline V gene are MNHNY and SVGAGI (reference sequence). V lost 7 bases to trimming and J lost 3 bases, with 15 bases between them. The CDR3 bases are TGTGCCAGCATTTTTCGACAGGCGGACACTGAAGCTTTCTTT. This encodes CASIFRQADTEAFF.

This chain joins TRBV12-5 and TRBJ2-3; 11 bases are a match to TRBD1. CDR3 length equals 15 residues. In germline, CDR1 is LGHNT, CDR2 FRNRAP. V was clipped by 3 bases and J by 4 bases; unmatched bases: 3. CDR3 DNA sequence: TGTGCTAGTGGTTTAGCGGGACAGGGGGCAGATACGCAGTATTTT. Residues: CASGLAGQGADTQYF.

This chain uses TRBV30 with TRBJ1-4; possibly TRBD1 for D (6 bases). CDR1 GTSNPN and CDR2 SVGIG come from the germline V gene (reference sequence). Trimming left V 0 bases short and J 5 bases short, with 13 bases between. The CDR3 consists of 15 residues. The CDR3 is CAWSVPAGENEKLFF. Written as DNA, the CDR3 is TGTGCCTGGAGTGTACCAGCAGGGGAAAATGAAAAACTGTTTTTT.